The 27 T cell receptor beta chains given below trace back to one sample, sequenced in a study of blood T cells in healthy people across ages. The use of a sample-barcoded 5' primer and a J-beta primer mix characterized a second PCR of roughly 6 to 11 cycles. A single record per CDR3 protein comes from TCRdb applying MiXCR to the 5' RACE reads. The profile covers over 600,000 distinct CDR3 sequences, with about 42% appearing a single time and around a sixth taken by the ten largest. Sequenced sample: blood. The receptors stem from an elderly man in good health.

Comment on this clonotype: A much larger clone differs from this one at a single base, so this may be a read error. CDR3 region: CASSRRYNEQYF. As DNA, the CDR3 is TGTGCCAGCAGCCGTCGCTACAATGAGCAGTACTTC. This chain uses TRBV11-1 with TRBJ2-1; the D is unclear. TRBJ2-7 explains the end of the DNA better; the J call may be wrong. The CDR3 has 12 amino acids. CDR1 is SGHAT and CDR2 is FQDESV in the germline V gene (reference sequence).

This clonotype was seen at least ten times. The rearrangement uses TRBV9 and TRBJ2-3, with a possible D match to TRBD1 (6 bases). Germline loops: CDR1 SGDLS, CDR2 YYNGEE. The CDR3 spans 12 residues. V was trimmed by 4 bases and J by 6 bases, leaving 9 bases between them. The CDR3 DNA sequence: TGTGCCAGCAGCTTCGACAGGGATACGCAGTATTTT. It specifies CASSFDRDTQYF.

This clonotype was seen repeatedly, ten times or more. The chain links TRBV28 to TRBJ2-7, with 9 bases lining up with TRBD2. The CDR3 spans 16 residues. V lost 3 bases to trimming and J lost 6 bases; unmatched junction nucleotides: 12. In germline, CDR1 is MDHEN, CDR2 SYDVKM. CDR3 coding DNA: TGTGCCAGCAGTTTGGGGCTAGCGGGACCTCCAGGCGAGCAGTACTTC. Translation gives CASSLGLAGPPGEQYF.

The chain is built from TRBV2 and TRBJ2-7; D is unclear. Germline V gene data show CDR1 as SNHLY and CDR2 as FYNNEI. The ends were cut back, 4 bases at V and 0 bases at J, with 10 bases in the middle. The CDR3 runs to 14 residues. The CDR3 coding sequence is TGTGCCAGCAGTGGTAAAGGAAGCTCCTACGAGCAGTACTTC. The encoded protein is CASSGKGSSYEQYF.

V gene TRBV6-1 combines with J gene TRBJ1-2; D may be TRBD1 (6 bases). V was pared by 1 base and J by 0 bases, with 6 bases between. Germline V lookup: CDR1 MNHNS, CDR2 SASEGT. CDR3 length: 14 amino acids. The CDR3 sequence: CASSEGTANYGYTF. DNA of the CDR3: TGTGCCAGCAGTGAAGGGACAGCTAACTATGGCTACACCTTC.

This clonotype turned up a few times. This sequence joins TRBV25-1 and TRBJ2-3; no clear D. The CDR3 runs to 15 residues. The germline V gene has CDR1 MGHDK and CDR2 SYGVNS. V gave up 8 bases and J gave up 0 bases, with 15 bases separating them. CDR3 sequence (DNA): TGTGCCAGCGTCCCTACGGGTTCTAGCACAGATACGCAGTATTTT. Encoded protein: CASVPTGSSTDTQYF. Variable domain in full (rest from reference TRBV25-1 and TRBJ2-3): EADIYQTPRYLVIGTGKKITLECSQTMGHDKMYWYQQDPGMELHLIHYSYGVNSTEKGDLSSESTVSRIRTEHFPLTLESARPSHTSQYLCASVPTGSSTDTQYFGPGTRLTVL.

The chain employs TRBV7-8 and TRBJ2-1; D is uncertain. Germline CDR1 and CDR2: SGHVS and FQNEAQ. CDR3 length equals 14 residues. V was cut by 0 bases and J by 4 bases, with 7 bases left in between. In nucleotides, the CDR3 is TGTGCCAGCAGCTTAGCGCCGGATTACAATGAGCAGTTCTTC. Residues: CASSLAPDYNEQFF.

The chain couples TRBV20-1 to TRBJ2-1; TRBD2 is a possible D gene (5 bases). Trimming pared 3 bases from V and 3 bases from J, leaving 12 bases between. There are 14 residues in the CDR3. Germline V gene data show CDR1 as DFQATT and CDR2 as SNEGSKA (reference sequence). The CDR3 is CSARSAGLYNEQFF. The CDR3, as DNA: TGCAGTGCTAGGTCGGCTGGACTCTACAATGAGCAGTTCTTC.

This clonotype occurred many times. This chain links TRBV20-1 with TRBJ1-1; D is possibly TRBD1 (6 bases). The CDR3 extends over 15 amino acids. Deletions cut 1 base from V and 1 base from J, with 13 bases between. The germline gives CDR1 DFQATT, CDR2 SNEGSKA (reference sequence). The CDR3 region has the DNA TGCAGTGCTAGAGGTCAGGGACATAGGAACACTGAAGCTTTCTTT. Translating it yields CSARGQGHRNTEAFF.

This clonotype has just a few counts. The rearrangement links TRBV5-1 to TRBJ2-1; D may be TRBD1 (7 bases). This CDR3 has 16 amino acids. The ends were cut back, 4 bases at V and 5 bases at J, with 19 bases in the middle. Per germline, CDR1 SGHRS and CDR2 YFSETQ. CDR3 sequence: CASSLEGGTVNNEQFF. The CDR3 bases are TGCGCCAGCAGCCTGGAAGGGGGGACAGTCAACAATGAGCAGTTCTTC.

This clonotype was detected a few times. The chain links TRBV6-6 to TRBJ2-3; TRBD2 matches at 9 bases. V dropped 5 bases and J dropped 0; count of bases not matched to a gene: 6. Looked up from germline, CDR1 is MNHNY and CDR2 is SVGAGI (reference sequence). CDR3 length: 16 residues. CDR3 in amino acids: CASSRVAGASTDTQYF. CDR3 DNA sequence: TGTGCCAGCAGTCGGGTAGCGGGAGCTAGCACAGATACGCAGTATTTT.

Details on this clonotype: One junction end disagrees with the germline gene, perhaps due to a read error. The CDR3 bases are TGTGACAGCAGCTTAGAGAGGGATTCACCCCTCCACTTT. This gives the protein CDSSLERDSPLHF. The chain employs TRBV7-9 and TRBJ1-6, with D unclear. Germline CDR1 SEHNR, CDR2 FQNEAQ (reference sequence). This CDR3 has 13 residues. Filled out from reference TRBV7-9 and TRBJ1-6, the complete variable domain reads DTGVSQNPRHKITKRGQNVTFRCDPISEHNRLYWYRQTLGQGPEFLTYFQNEAQLEKSRLLSDRFSAERPKGSFSTLEIQRTEQGDSAMYLCDSSLERDSPLHFGNGTRLTVT.

The rearrangement joins TRBV3-1 to TRBJ2-1; possible D gene TRBD1, 6 bases. The CDR3 covers 16 residues. In germline, CDR1 is LGHDT, CDR2 YNNKEL (reference sequence). V dropped 4 bases and J dropped 5 bases, with 18 bases sitting between them. DNA of the CDR3: TGTGCCAGCAGCCTACAGGGTACACGGGCCAACAATGAGCAGTTCTTC. It codes for CASSLQGTRANNEQFF.

Remarks on this clonotype: A junction end diverges from the germline sequence, so it may reflect a read error. The CDR3 bases are TGCAGCGGCGACCGTGGGGGGCCGGGACTAGCGGGAGGGTGGAATGAGCAGTTATTC. It specifies CSGDRGGPGLAGGWNEQLF. The chain uses TRBV29-1 and TRBJ2-1; 16 nucleotides agree with TRBD2. The CDR3 runs to 19 residues. In germline, CDR1 is SQVTM, CDR2 ANQGSEA.

The chain carries TRBV29-1 and TRBJ2-1, with D possibly TRBD1 on 5 matching bases. The CDR3 sequence is 12 residues long. The V and J ends lost 3 bases and 9 bases respectively, with 12 bases between them. CDR1 and CDR2 from the germline V gene are SQVTM and ANQGSEA. CDR3 residues: CSVEPDRTEQFF. The CDR3 DNA reads TGCAGCGTTGAGCCAGACAGAACTGAGCAGTTCTTC.

A note on this clonotype: Its ends do not fully match the called genes, so a read error is possible. This rearrangement joins TRBV7-3 to TRBJ2-3; D ambiguous. This CDR3 has 14 residues. CDR1 SGHTA and CDR2 FQGTGA come from the germline V gene. The CDR3 is CANSPGYSTDTQYF. The CDR3 coding sequence is TGTGCCAACAGCCCAGGCTATAGCACAGATACGCAGTATTTT. Using reference TRBV7-3 and TRBJ2-3 for the parts outside the CDR3, the full variable domain is GAGVSQTPSNKVTEKGKYVELRCDPISGHTALYWYRQSLGQGPEFLIYFQGTGAADDSGLPNDRFFAVRPEGSVSTLKIQRTERGDSAVYLCANSPGYSTDTQYFGPGTRLTVL.

The chain has TRBV6-2 or TRBV6-3 and TRBJ2-7; TRBD1 might be the D (6 bases). The CDR3 has 16 amino acids. V was cut by 5 bases and J by 2 bases, with 19 bases left in between. CDR1 and CDR2 from the germline V gene are MNHEY and SVGEGT. The DNA of the CDR3 is TGTGCCAGCAGTCCCGGGCGACAGGCGAGTACCTACGAGCAGTACTTC. Translation: CASSPGRQASTYEQYF.

This clonotype was detected only a few times. V and J are TRBV24-1 and TRBJ2-7, with D unclear. From germline, CDR1 is KGHDR and CDR2 SFDVKD. This CDR3 has 12 residues. V was clipped by 8 bases and J by 6 bases, with 13 bases between them. The CDR3 nucleotides are TGTGCCACCAAGGCGGATTTCGGCGAGCAGTACTTC. Translated, it gives CATKADFGEQYF.

A word on this clonotype: A read error is possible here, since a much larger clone lies one base away. The chain has TRBV5-1 and TRBJ2-5; 9 bases match TRBD1. V was clipped by 2 bases and J by 13 bases; unmatched bases: 15. The CDR3 runs to 15 residues. The germline gives CDR1 SGHRS, CDR2 YFSETQ. The DNA of the CDR3 is TGCGCCAGCAGCTTAAACCACAGGGGGCAGTACGAGCGGTACTTC. It specifies CASSLNHRGQYERYF.

The chain has TRBV27 and TRBJ2-1; TRBD2 agrees at 10 bases. The end of the DNA aligns better with TRBJ2-7, so the J call may be wrong. The CDR3 totals 17 residues. The germline gives CDR1 MNHEY, CDR2 SMNVEV (reference sequence). CDR3 region: CASSIRTSGVTYNEQYF. DNA for the CDR3: TGTGCCAGCAGTATACGGACTAGCGGTGTCACCTACAATGAGCAGTACTTC.

The chain uses TRBV20-1 and TRBJ2-7, with D tentatively TRBD1 (6 bases). The V gene lost 3 bases and the J gene lost 2 bases, with 14 bases spanning the gap. Germline V gene data show CDR1 as DFQATT and CDR2 as SNEGSKA (reference sequence). CDR3 length: 14 amino acids. Written as DNA, the CDR3 is TGCAGTGCTAGTCCCTGGGACAAAACCTACGAGCAGTACTTC. Translating gives CSASPWDKTYEQYF.

The chain has TRBV15 and TRBJ2-5, with D maybe TRBD2 (6 bases). The J call could be wrong; TRBJ2-7 is a better fit for the DNA end. Looked up from germline, CDR1 is LNHNV and CDR2 is YYDKDF (reference sequence). The CDR3 loop spans 15 amino acids. The CDR3 spells CATSRDRGSISEQYF. CDR3 coding DNA: TGTGCCACCAGCAGAGATCGGGGGTCGATTAGCGAGCAGTACTTC.

This chain links TRBV12-3 or TRBV12-4 with TRBJ1-1, with D hard to call. The CDR3 covers 13 residues. V was pared by 4 bases and J by 4 bases, with 10 bases between. CDR3 sequence reads: CASSYSFGTEAFF. CDR3 in DNA: TGTGCCAGCAGTTACTCTTTCGGCACTGAAGCTTTCTTT.

At least ten counts were recorded for this clonotype. This chain links TRBV20-1 with TRBJ2-7; no firm D call. Trimming took 0 bases from V and 2 from J, leaving 8 bases between them. CDR3 length: 13 amino acids. Looked up from germline, CDR1 is DFQATT and CDR2 is SNEGSKA (reference sequence). Written as DNA, the CDR3 is TGCAGTGCTAGAGAAGACAAGCCCTACGAGCAGTACTTC. Residues: CSAREDKPYEQYF.

This clonotype appeared a single time. The rearrangement uses TRBV7-2 and TRBJ2-4; 8 bases are shared with TRBD2. The end of the DNA fits TRBJ2-5 better, so the J call may be wrong. This CDR3 region has 15 residues. The germline gives CDR1 SGHTA, CDR2 FQGNSA. The CDR3 bases are TGTGCCAGCAGCTTAGGGGGACTAGGGGAAGAGACCCAGTACTTC. This encodes CASSLGGLGEETQYF.

Regarding this clonotype: This sequence may be a read error, since a much larger clone differs from it by one base. The genes are TRBV27 and TRBJ2-1, with D uncertain. V lost 2 bases and J 8 bases, leaving 10 bases between the germline ends. This CDR3 has 13 amino acids. The germline V gene has CDR1 MNHEY and CDR2 SMNVEV (reference sequence). In nucleotides, the CDR3 is TGTGCCAGCAGTTTAAGCCTAAACGATGAGCAGTTCTTC. It translates to CASSLSLNDEQFF.

This clonotype was seen many times. The chain has TRBV20-1 and TRBJ2-5; D unresolved. Germline V gene sequence: CDR1 DFQATT, CDR2 SNEGSKA (reference sequence). The V gene lost 4 bases and the J gene lost 9 bases, with 15 bases spanning the gap. The CDR3 has 12 residues. Here the CDR3 reads CSATPSLVAQYF. The DNA for the CDR3 is TGCAGTGCTACCCCGTCTCTCGTGGCCCAGTACTTC.